This T cell receptor (beta chain) was recorded in a study of PD-1 blockade in classical Hodgkin lymphoma. Generated by immunoSEQ multiplex PCR, the TCRdb table keeps only in-frame clones and is missing some. The sample lists approximately 80,000 clones; about 89% were seen once. The CDR3 sequence is 14 residues long. V gave up 4 bases and J gave up 6 bases, with 13 bases separating them. Germline CDR1 and CDR2: MNHEY and SVGAGI. Points on this clone: The target antigen is unknown.

In every patient, relapse followed autologous stem cell transplantation, while exposure to brentuximab vedotin differed. General study points: Baseline TCR diversity was reportedly lower in newly diagnosed patients than healthy donors. Reasons behind the repertoire differences stay unclear, perhaps disease activity or earlier therapy. Baseline diversity resembling that of newly diagnosed patients was seen in complete responders. Significant TCR diversity gains by C4D1 occurred in CD4+ but not CD8+ cells.

This chain links TRBV6-5 with TRBJ1-5; D ambiguous. Source: peripheral blood mononuclear cells (PBMCs), taken at baseline. This sequence was found in a human donor with classical Hodgkin lymphoma. CDR3 DNA sequence: TGTGCCAGCAGTTCCCTCCACCTTCCTCAGCCCCAGCATTTT. Encoded protein: CASSSLHLPQPQHF.